This T cell receptor beta chain was captured by sequencing in a study of cytomegalovirus exposure and HLA in healthy donors. There are 17 residues in the CDR3. The trim removed 1 base at V and 6 bases at J, leaving 10 bases unmatched. The germline V gene has CDR1 LGHNA and CDR2 YSLEER. A multiplex PCR was run with 60 Vbeta primers and 13 Jbeta primers. Assay used: immunoSEQ multiplex PCR; TCRdb lists only in-frame clones, some missing. The sample includes fewer than 150,000 clones. A note on this clone: The antigen is undetermined.

Points from the study as a whole: In an earlier analysis, most TCR beta V segments were productive about 90% or about 30% of the time. A later analysis found that most CMV-associated TCR beta chains appeared HLA-restricted. The listing of fewer than 200 TCR beta chains classed them as cytomegalovirus-associated. Indistinguishability led to the exclusion of some V segments, TRBV6-2 and TRBV6-3 included.

The sample comprised PBMCs. This TCR was recovered from a man between 35 and 55 years old in good health and CMV-seronegative. This chain joins TRBV4-3 and TRBJ1-2; 11 bases are shared with TRBD1. This chain's CDR3 is CASSQAVGTGGPHGYTF. The CDR3 DNA reads as TGCGCCAGCAGCCAAGCGGTTGGGACAGGGGGGCCCCATGGCTACACCTTC.